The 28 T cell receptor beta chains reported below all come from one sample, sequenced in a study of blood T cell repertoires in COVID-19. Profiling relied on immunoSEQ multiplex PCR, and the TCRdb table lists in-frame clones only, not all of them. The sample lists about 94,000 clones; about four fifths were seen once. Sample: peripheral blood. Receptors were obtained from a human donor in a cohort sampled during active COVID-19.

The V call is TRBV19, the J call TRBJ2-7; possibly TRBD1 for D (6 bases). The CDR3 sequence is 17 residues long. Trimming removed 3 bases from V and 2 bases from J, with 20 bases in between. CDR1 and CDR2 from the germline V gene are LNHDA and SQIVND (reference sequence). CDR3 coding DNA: TGTGCCAGTAGTATGATTGCTACAGGGAGCTCCCCCTACGAGCAGTACTTC. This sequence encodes CASSMIATGSSPYEQYF.

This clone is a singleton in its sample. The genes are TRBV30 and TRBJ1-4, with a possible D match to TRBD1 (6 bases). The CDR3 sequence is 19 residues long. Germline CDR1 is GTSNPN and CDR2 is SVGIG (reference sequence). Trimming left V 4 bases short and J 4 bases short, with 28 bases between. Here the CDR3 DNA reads TGTGCCTGGACGAAGGGGACAACTCTATGGGCCAAGGGTAATGAAAAACTGTTTTTT. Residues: CAWTKGTTLWAKGNEKLFF.

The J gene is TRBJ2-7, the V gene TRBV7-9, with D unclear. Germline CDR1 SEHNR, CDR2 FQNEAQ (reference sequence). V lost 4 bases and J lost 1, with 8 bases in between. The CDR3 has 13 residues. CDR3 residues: CASSSTSSYEQYF. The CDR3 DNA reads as TGTGCCAGCAGCTCTACCTCATCCTACGAGCAGTACTTC.

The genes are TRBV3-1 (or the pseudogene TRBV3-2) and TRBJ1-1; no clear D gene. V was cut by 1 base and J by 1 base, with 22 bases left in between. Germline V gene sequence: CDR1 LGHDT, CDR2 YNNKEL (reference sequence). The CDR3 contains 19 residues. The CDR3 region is CASSQVGWHHGSGNTEAFF. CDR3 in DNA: TGTGCCAGCAGCCAAGTCGGGTGGCACCACGGTTCGGGGAACACTGAAGCTTTCTTT.

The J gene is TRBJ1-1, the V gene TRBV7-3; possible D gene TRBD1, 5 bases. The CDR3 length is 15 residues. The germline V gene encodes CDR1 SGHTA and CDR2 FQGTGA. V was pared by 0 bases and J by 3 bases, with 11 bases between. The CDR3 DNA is TGTGCCAGCAGCTTAACGAGGGCGGGGGACACTGAAGCTTTCTTT. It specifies CASSLTRAGDTEAFF.

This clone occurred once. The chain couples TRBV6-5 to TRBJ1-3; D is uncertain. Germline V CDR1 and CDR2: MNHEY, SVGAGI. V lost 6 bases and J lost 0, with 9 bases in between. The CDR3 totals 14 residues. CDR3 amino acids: CASRRGASGNTIYF. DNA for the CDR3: TGTGCCAGCAGGCGGGGAGCCTCTGGAAACACCATATATTTT.

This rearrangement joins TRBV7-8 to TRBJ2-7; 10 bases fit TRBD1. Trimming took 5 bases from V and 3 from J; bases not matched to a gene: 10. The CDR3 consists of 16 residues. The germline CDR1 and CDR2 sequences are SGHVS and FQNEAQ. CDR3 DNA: TGTGCCAGCAGCCGACGCTCCGGGACAGGGGTCTACGAGCAGTACTTC. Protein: CASSRRSGTGVYEQYF.

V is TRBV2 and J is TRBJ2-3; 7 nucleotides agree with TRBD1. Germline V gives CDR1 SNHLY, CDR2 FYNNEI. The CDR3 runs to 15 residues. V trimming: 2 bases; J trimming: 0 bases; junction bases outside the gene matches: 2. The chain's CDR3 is CASSENRGSTDTQYF. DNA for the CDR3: TGTGCCAGCAGTGAAAACAGGGGTAGCACAGATACGCAGTATTTT.

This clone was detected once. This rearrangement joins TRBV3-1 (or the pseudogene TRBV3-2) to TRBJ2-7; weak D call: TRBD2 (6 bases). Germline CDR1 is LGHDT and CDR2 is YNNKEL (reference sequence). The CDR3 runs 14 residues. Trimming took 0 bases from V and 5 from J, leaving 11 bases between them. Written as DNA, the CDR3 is TGTGCCAGCAGCCAAGACCGGGACTTCCACGAGCAGTACTTC. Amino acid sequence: CASSQDRDFHEQYF.

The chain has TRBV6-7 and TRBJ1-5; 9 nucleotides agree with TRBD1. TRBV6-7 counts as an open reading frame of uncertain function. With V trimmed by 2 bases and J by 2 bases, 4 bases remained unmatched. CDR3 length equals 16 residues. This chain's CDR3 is CASSYSDRGGNQPQHF. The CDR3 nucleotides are TGTGCCAGCAGTTACAGTGACAGGGGGGGCAATCAGCCCCAGCATTTT.

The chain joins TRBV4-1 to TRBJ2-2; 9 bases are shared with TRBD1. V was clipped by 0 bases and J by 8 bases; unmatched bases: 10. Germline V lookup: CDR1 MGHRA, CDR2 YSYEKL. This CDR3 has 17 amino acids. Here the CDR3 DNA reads TGCGCCAGCAGCCAAGATCTAAGACAGGGGGTTTCGGGGGAGCTGTTTTTT. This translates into CASSQDLRQGVSGELFF.

This CDR3 reads CASSLGGDYGYTF. CDR3 nucleotide sequence: TGTGCCAGCAGCCTGGGAGGGGACTATGGCTACACCTTC. The gene calls are TRBV7-9 and TRBJ1-2; TRBD1 is a possible D gene (5 bases). V was pared by 5 bases and J by 3 bases, with 10 bases between. The CDR3 loop spans 13 amino acids. From germline, CDR1 is SEHNR and CDR2 FQNEAQ (reference sequence).

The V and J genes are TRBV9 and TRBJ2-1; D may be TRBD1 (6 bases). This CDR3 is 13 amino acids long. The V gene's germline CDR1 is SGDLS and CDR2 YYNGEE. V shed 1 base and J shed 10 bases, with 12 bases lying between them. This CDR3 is CASSVNHQGEQFF. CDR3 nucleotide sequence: TGTGCCAGCAGCGTAAACCACCAGGGGGAGCAGTTCTTC.

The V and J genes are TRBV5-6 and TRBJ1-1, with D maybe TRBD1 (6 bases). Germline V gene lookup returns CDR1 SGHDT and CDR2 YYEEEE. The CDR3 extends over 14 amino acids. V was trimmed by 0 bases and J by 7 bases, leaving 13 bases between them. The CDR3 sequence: CASSLASDRGEAFF. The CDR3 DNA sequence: TGTGCCAGCAGCTTGGCCTCGGACAGAGGTGAAGCTTTCTTT.

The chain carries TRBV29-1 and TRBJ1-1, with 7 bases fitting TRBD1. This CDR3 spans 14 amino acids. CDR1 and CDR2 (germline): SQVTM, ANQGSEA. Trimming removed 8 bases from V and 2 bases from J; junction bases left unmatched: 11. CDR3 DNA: TGCAGCTTTGGAAAGGGGGCGCGTAACACTGAAGCTTTCTTT. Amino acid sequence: CSFGKGARNTEAFF. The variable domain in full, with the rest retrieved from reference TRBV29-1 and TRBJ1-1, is SAVISQKPSRDICQRGTSLTIQCQVDSQVTMMFWYRQQPGQSLTLIATANQGSEATYESGFVIDKFPISRPNLTFSTLTVSNMSPEDSSIYLCSFGKGARNTEAFFGQGTRLTVV.

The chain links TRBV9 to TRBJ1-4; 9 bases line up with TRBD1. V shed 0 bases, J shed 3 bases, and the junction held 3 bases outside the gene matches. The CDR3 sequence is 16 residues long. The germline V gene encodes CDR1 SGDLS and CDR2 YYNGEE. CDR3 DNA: TGTGCCAGCAGCGTAGGGTGGGACAGGGCTAATGAAAAACTGTTTTTT. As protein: CASSVGWDRANEKLFF.

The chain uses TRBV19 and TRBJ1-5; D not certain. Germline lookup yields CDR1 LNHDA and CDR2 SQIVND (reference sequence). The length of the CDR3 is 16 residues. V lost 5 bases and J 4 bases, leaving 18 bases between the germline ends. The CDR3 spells CASSPPQLTLNQPQHF. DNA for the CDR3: TGTGCCAGTAGTCCCCCGCAATTGACTTTAAATCAGCCCCAGCATTTT.

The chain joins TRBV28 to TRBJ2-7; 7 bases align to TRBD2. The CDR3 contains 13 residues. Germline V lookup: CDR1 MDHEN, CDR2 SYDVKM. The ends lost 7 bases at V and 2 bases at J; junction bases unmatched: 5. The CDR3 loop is CASKREGAYEQYF. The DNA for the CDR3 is TGTGCCAGCAAGAGGGAGGGAGCCTACGAGCAGTACTTC.

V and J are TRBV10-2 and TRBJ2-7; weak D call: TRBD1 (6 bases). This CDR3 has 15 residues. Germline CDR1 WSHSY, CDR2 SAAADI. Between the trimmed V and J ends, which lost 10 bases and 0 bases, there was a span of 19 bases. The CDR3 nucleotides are TGCGCCACCGTCCCACAGGGTGAAATCTCCTACGAGCAGTACTTC. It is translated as CATVPQGEISYEQYF.

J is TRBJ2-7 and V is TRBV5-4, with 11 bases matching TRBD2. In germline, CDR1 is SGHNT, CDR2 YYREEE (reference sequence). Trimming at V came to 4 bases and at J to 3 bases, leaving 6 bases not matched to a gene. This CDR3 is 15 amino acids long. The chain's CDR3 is CASSTPGLADYEQYF. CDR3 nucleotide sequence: TGTGCCAGCAGCACCCCGGGACTAGCGGACTACGAGCAGTACTTC. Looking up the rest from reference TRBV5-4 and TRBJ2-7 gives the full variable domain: ETGVTQSPTHLIKTRGQQVTLRCSSQSGHNTVSWYQQALGQGPQFIFQYYREEENGRGNFPPRFSGLQFPNYSSELNVNALELDDSALYLCASSTPGLADYEQYFGPGTRLTVT.

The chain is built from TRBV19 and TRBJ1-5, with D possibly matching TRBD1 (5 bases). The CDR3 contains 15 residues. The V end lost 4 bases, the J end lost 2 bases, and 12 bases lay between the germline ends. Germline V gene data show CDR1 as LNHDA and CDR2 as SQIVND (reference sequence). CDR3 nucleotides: TGTGCCAGTAGTAGCGAAGGGGCGGGCAATCAGCCCCAGCATTTT. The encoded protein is CASSSEGAGNQPQHF.

CDR3 amino acids: CASSRDRRSGANVLTF. The CDR3, as DNA: TGTGCCAGCAGCCGGGACAGGCGCTCTGGGGCCAACGTCCTGACTTTC. This chain uses TRBV25-1 with TRBJ2-6, with 8 bases lining up with TRBD1. V was pared by 6 bases and J by 0 bases, with 4 bases of the junction left unmatched. Germline assignment: CDR1 MGHDK and CDR2 SYGVNS. This CDR3 spans 16 amino acids.

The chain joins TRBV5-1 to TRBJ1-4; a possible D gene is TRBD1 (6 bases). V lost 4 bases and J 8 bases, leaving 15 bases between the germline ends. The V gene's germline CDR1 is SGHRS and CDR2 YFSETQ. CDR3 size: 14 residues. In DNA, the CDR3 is TGCGCCAGCAGCCCGGACAGAATTGTCGAAAAACTGTTTTTT. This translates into CASSPDRIVEKLFF.

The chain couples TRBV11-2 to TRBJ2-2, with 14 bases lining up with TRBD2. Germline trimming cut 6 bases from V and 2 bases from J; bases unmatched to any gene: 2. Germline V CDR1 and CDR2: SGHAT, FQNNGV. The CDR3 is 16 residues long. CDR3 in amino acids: CASRGLAGVNTGELFF. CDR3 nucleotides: TGTGCCAGCAGGGGACTAGCGGGGGTTAACACCGGGGAGCTGTTTTTT.

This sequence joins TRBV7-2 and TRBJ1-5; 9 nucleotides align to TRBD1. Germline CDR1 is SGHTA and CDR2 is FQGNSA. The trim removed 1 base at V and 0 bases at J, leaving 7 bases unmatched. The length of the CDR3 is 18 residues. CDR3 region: CASSLVGQGIYSNQPQHF. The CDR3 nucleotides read TGTGCCAGCAGCTTAGTAGGACAGGGGATTTATAGCAATCAGCCCCAGCATTTT.

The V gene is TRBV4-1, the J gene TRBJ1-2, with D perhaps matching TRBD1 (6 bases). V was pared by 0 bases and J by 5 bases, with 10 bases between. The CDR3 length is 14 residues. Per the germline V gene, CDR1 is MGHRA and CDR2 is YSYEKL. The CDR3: CASSQDRGAYGYTF. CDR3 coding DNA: TGCGCCAGCAGCCAAGATCGGGGGGCGTATGGCTACACCTTC.

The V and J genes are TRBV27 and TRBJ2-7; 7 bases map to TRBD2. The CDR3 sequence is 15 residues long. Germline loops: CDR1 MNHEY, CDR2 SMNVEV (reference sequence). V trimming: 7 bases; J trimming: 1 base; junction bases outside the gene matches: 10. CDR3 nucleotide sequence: TGTGCCAGCAAAGAGGGGCACGGGAGGTCCTACGAGCAGTACTTC. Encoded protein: CASKEGHGRSYEQYF.

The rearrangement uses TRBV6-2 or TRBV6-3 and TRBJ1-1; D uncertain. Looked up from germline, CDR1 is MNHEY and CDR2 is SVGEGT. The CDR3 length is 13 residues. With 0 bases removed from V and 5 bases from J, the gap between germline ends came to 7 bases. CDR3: CASSYSGGTEAFF. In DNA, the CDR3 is TGTGCCAGCAGTTACTCAGGCGGAACTGAAGCTTTCTTT.